This TCR beta chain came from a study of regulatory T cells in long-lasting Graves disease (TCRdb year 2021). Looking at the study overall: Persistent Graves' disease meant more than 5 years of antithyroid drug treatment with TSH receptor autoantibodies that stayed positive. The study was registered as a clinical trial and conducted in China. A total of roughly 35 samples underwent TCR sequencing: about 13 from persistent and about 20 from newly diagnosed Graves' disease patients. Peripheral blood TCR sequencing and RNA sequencing compared persistent Graves' disease patients with newly diagnosed Graves' disease patients. Persistent Graves' disease patients in the clinical cohort had taken antithyroid drugs for 9 to 11 years on average.

Trimming accounts for 0 bases at V and 3 bases at J, while the number of junction bases matched to no gene is 13. Its CDR3 holds 19 amino acids, cysteine through phenylalanine. The entry retains the CDR3 DNA only, 57 bases that are in frame from base 1. CDR1 is given as SGHRS and CDR2 as YFSETQ, both from the germline V gene. Preparation of the library involved multiplex PCR. Sequencing used an Illumina HiSeq 4000. CDR3 regions were amplified by Arm-PCR with iRepertoire HTBI primers to construct TCR beta libraries. Gel purification was performed on PCR products prior to sequencing. Regarding the original processing steps: Gene usage analysis of CDR3 amino acid clonotypes relied on the roughly 60 TRBV and about 15 TRBJ segments identified across samples. Filtered high-quality paired reads were merged into contigs using COPE and FqMerger. BLAST was used to align contigs to IMGT TRBV, TRBD and TRBJ reference genes, with CDR3 defined following IMGT. Clonotypes above 0.1% frequency were classified as highly expanded clones. Shannon entropy was used to measure repertoire diversity, and the Gini coefficient was used to measure V-J evenness. Clonotypes shared by more than one individual were considered public. Using fastp trimming at Q25 and MiXCR clonotype assembly, TCRdb reanalyzed the public sequencing data and kept in-frame beta chains. Each CDR3 protein gets just one entry, which takes the most common genes and DNA from the rows behind it. The authors' filters were not applied to this entry. The sample table lists about 660,000 distinct CDR3 sequences, approximately 31% of them with a count of one. The leading ten clones occupy under 55% of the sample.

Study-level results and caveats: The authors noted that the small sample size was a limitation that may lower accuracy. TRBV28, TRBJ1-2 and TRBJ2-5 were preferentially used in persistent disease, while TRBV20-1 and TRBJ2-1 were favored in newly diagnosed disease. Lower TCR Shannon entropy and fewer highly expanded clones were observed in persistent Graves' disease patients than in newly diagnosed patients, which suggested clonal expansion. Sequencing and analysis were limited to the TCR beta chain. The study examined only peripheral blood because the primary lesion, thyroid tissue, could not be accessed. Persistent patients shared more public clonotypes among themselves (around 2,800) than newly diagnosed patients did (more than 950).

Comments on this clonotype: Its antigen is unknown. Base qualities are not at hand, and no much larger clone is one base apart.

According to the study, the label for this sample's time point signals: persistent/refractory GD, antithyroid drugs over 5 years with positive TRAb. For both TCR sequencing and RNA sequencing, RNA was extracted from PBMCs in TRIzol. The diagnosis of Graves' disease was made according to American Thyroid Association guidelines. Patients were recruited from an endocrinology department in Xi'an, China. Each patient gave around 9 milliliters of peripheral blood, collected in an EDTA anticoagulant tube. PBMCs were isolated by Ficoll Paque Plus density gradient separation without further T cell sorting. RNA quality was checked with an Agilent 2100 Bioanalyzer and agarose gel, and concentration with a NanoDrop 2000.

The sequencing used peripheral blood mononuclear cells (PBMCs), collected when the disease was refractory, from a patient treated with antithyroid drugs. This TCR derives from a female donor with Graves disease. The V and J segments used are TRBV5-1 and TRBJ2-2, and TRBD2 aligns with 8 junction nucleotides. CDR3 reads: CASSLDIQTSGAHTGELFF. The DNA sequence is as follows: TGCGCCAGCAGCTTGGATATACAAACTAGCGGAGCCCACACCGGGGAGCTGTTTTTT.